This T cell receptor beta chain was identified in a study of shared clonotypes between healthy human individuals. Deep was the level used in running the assay. Sequenced by immunoSEQ multiplex PCR; TCRdb stores in-frame clones only, minus some. The sample consists of 1.5 million to 1.9 million clones, 95% to 99% of them appearing once. The CDR3 totals 18 residues. Per the germline V gene, CDR1 is MGHRA and CDR2 is YSYEKL. V was pared by 3 bases and J by 1 base, with 21 bases between. The sequence came from a man aged 30 to 45 in good health. The source material was naive CD4+ T cells sorted from blood. Subset: CD45RA+ positively selected. This chain joins TRBV4-1 and TRBJ1-1; no definite D call. The CDR3 protein is CASSQPPLERRRNTEAFF. CDR3 DNA: TGCGCCAGCAGCCAGCCCCCTTTGGAGAGGCGTCGGAACACTGAAGCTTTCTTT.